A single sample is the source of the 32 T cell receptor beta chains below, sequenced in a study of T cells in Graves' hyperthyroidism and ophthalmopathy. Authors of the study amplified TCR beta CDR3 regions from RNA transcripts. First-round RT-PCR targeting the TCR CDR3 was performed with the HTBI primer set. TCRdb analysed the multiplex PCR reads with MiXCR anew, one entry per CDR3 protein. The table has roughly 580,000 distinct CDR3 sequences, about 15% seen once. Sequencing input: blood. The origin of the receptors is a woman aged 25 to 45 with Graves' hyperthyroidism that later progressed to Graves' ophthalmopathy.

This clonotype was picked up many times. The rearrangement joins TRBV6-1 to TRBJ2-5; D might be TRBD1 (5 bases). This CDR3 has 14 amino acids. CDR1 is MNHNS, CDR2 SASEGT, per germline. The ends were cut back, 7 bases at V and 5 bases at J, with 17 bases in the middle. CDR3 region: CASKQQQGRETQYF. CDR3 in DNA: TGTGCCAGCAAACAACAGCAGGGTCGTGAGACCCAGTACTTC.

V usage is TRBV3-1 and J usage is TRBJ1-2, with 7 bases lining up with TRBD1. The CDR3 consists of 15 residues. Trimming cost V 3 bases and J 8 bases; bases outside gene matches: 12. Germline V CDR1 and CDR2: LGHDT, YNNKEL (reference sequence). CDR3 nucleotide sequence: TGTGCCAGCAGCCAGACCCCCGCGACAGGGAGGGGCTACACCTTC. Translated: CASSQTPATGRGYTF.

The rearrangement uses TRBV9 and TRBJ2-1; D possibly uses TRBD1 or TRBD2 (6 bases each). There are 15 residues in the CDR3. The ends were cut back, 0 bases at V and 3 bases at J, with 10 bases in the middle. Germline CDR1 SGDLS, CDR2 YYNGEE. DNA for the CDR3: TGTGCCAGCAGCGTAGGGAGGGACATCTACAATGAGCAGTTCTTC. It is translated as CASSVGRDIYNEQFF. The variable domain in full, with the rest retrieved from reference TRBV9 and TRBJ2-1, is DSGVTQTPKHLITATGQRVTLRCSPRSGDLSVYWYQQSLDQGLQFLIQYYNGEERAKGNILERFSAQQFPDLHSELNLSSLELGDSALYFCASSVGRDIYNEQFFGPGTRLTVL.

The sample holds many counts of this clonotype. CDR3 sequence reads: CASKGDRGEGYTF. CDR3 DNA: TGTGCCAGCAAAGGGGACAGGGGTGAGGGCTACACCTTC. The chain recombines TRBV12-3 or TRBV12-4 with TRBJ1-2; TRBD1 aligns across 10 bases. There are 13 residues in the CDR3. J was trimmed by 8 bases and V by 7 bases; bases with no gene match: 7.

This clonotype has ten or more counts. This sequence joins TRBV28 and TRBJ2-7; 9 nucleotides agree with TRBD1. The CDR3 has 14 residues. Trimming removed 5 bases from V and 6 bases from J; junction bases left unmatched: 8. CDR1 and CDR2 (germline): MDHEN, SYDVKM. CDR3 DNA: TGTGCCAGCAGTAACCCCGGGACAGGGCTCGAGCAGTACTTC. This sequence encodes CASSNPGTGLEQYF.

At least ten counts were recorded for this clonotype. The chain couples TRBV2 to TRBJ1-1; no definite D call. The V end was cut by 8 bases, the J end by 5 bases, with 9 bases between. The CDR3 runs to 11 residues. Germline V lookup: CDR1 SNHLY, CDR2 FYNNEI. The CDR3 DNA reads TGTGCCAGCGTGTTATGGACTGAAGCTTTCTTT. Translating gives CASVLWTEAFF.

The gene calls are TRBV14 and TRBJ1-2; D call uncertain. The CDR3 consists of 13 residues. Germline V lookup: CDR1 SGHDN, CDR2 FVKESK. Trimming removed 8 bases from V and 5 bases from J, with 15 bases in between. CDR3 amino acids: CASSRGWGYGYTF. For the CDR3, the DNA is TGTGCCAGCTCCCGCGGGTGGGGATATGGCTACACCTTC.

This clonotype showed up many times. The junction and the germline gene differ at one end; a read error may be behind it. The V gene is TRBV2, the J gene TRBJ1-3; D possibly corresponds to TRBD1 (6 bases). Germline values: CDR1 SNHLY, CDR2 FYNNEI. The CDR3 consists of 15 residues. This CDR3 is CASSEGQTAGNTIYF. For the CDR3, the DNA is TGTGCCAGCAGCGAAGGACAGACTGCGGGAAACACCATATATTTT.

About this clonotype: This may be a read error: a much more frequent sequence differs by one nucleotide. As the CDR3 is not closed by the conserved phenylalanine or tryptophan, this likely results from a read error. The rearrangement joins TRBV10-3 to TRBJ2-2; tentatively, D is TRBD1 (5 bases). Per the germline V gene, CDR1 is ENHRY and CDR2 is SYGVKD. This CDR3 spans 14 amino acids. The V end was cut by 8 bases, the J end by 4 bases, with 14 bases between. The CDR3 spells CAIPLTDSTGELFV. CDR3 bases: TGTGCCATCCCCCTTACCGACAGCACCGGGGAGCTGTTTGTT.

CDR3 DNA sequence: TGTGCCAGCAGTGAAGAGACAGGGCTCGGCGCAGATACGCAGTATTTT. Amino acids: CASSEETGLGADTQYF. This chain joins TRBV2 and TRBJ2-3; 7 bases are a match to TRBD1. This CDR3 has 16 residues. CDR1 and CDR2 from the germline V gene are SNHLY and FYNNEI. The ends lost 1 base at V and 4 bases at J; junction bases unmatched: 8.

The table lists this clonotype with many counts. The genes are TRBV20-1 and TRBJ1-6; D ambiguous. V was trimmed by 0 bases and J by 0 bases, leaving 12 bases between them. The CDR3 extends over 17 amino acids. Looked up from germline, CDR1 is DFQATT and CDR2 is SNEGSKA (reference sequence). CDR3 DNA: TGCAGTGCTAGAGACGGCCCTAGGAGCTCCTATAATTCACCCCTCCACTTT. Its protein product is CSARDGPRSSYNSPLHF.

This clonotype was detected many times. The chain has TRBV12-3 or TRBV12-4 and TRBJ1-2, with D perhaps matching TRBD1 (6 bases). The CDR3 covers 13 residues. V gave up 2 bases and J gave up 5 bases, with 9 bases separating them. The CDR3: CASSLTGKYGYTF. CDR3 bases: TGTGCCAGCAGTTTAACAGGGAAATATGGCTACACCTTC.

This clonotype was seen repeatedly, ten times or more. This sequence joins TRBV28 and TRBJ1-1; D remains unclear. Germline CDR1 and CDR2: MDHEN and SYDVKM. CDR3 length: 11 residues. The CDR3 sequence: CASSIATEAFF. CDR3 bases: TGTGCTAGCTCGATTGCCACTGAAGCTTTCTTT.

The gene calls are TRBV7-2 and TRBJ1-4; a weak D match, TRBD1 (6 bases). V was trimmed by 4 bases and J by 5 bases, leaving 11 bases between them. This CDR3 region has 14 residues. Germline loops: CDR1 SGHTA, CDR2 FQGNSA. DNA for the CDR3: TGTGCCAGCAGCTCGGGGGCTTTCAATGAAAAACTGTTTTTT. It is translated as CASSSGAFNEKLFF.

This clonotype was picked up many times. This rearrangement joins TRBV19 to TRBJ2-1, with TRBD1 as a possible D gene (5 bases). This CDR3 has 13 residues. Deletions cut 7 bases from V and 5 bases from J, with 12 bases between. Germline V lookup: CDR1 LNHDA, CDR2 SQIVND (reference sequence). The DNA for the CDR3 is TGTGCCAGTACCCAAAACAGGAACAATGAGCAGTTCTTC. This translates into CASTQNRNNEQFF.

Many counts were recorded for this clonotype. The chain recombines TRBV28 with TRBJ1-1; D is possibly TRBD1 (6 bases). Germline V gives CDR1 MDHEN, CDR2 SYDVKM. The germline V and J ends were trimmed by 6 bases and 1 base, with 15 bases remaining between them. The CDR3 is 15 amino acids. CDR3 region: CASSKLNRENTEAFF. The CDR3 DNA sequence: TGTGCCAGCAGCAAGCTAAACAGGGAGAACACTGAAGCTTTCTTT.

This clonotype was recorded at least ten times. V and J are TRBV2 and TRBJ2-2; the match to TRBD2 covers 11 bases. From germline, CDR1 is SNHLY and CDR2 FYNNEI. The CDR3 consists of 15 residues. Trimming cost V 8 bases and J 2 bases; bases outside gene matches: 4. The CDR3 here is CASSRLAGNTGELFF. CDR3 nucleotide sequence: TGTGCCAGCTCCAGACTAGCGGGAAACACCGGGGAGCTGTTTTTT.

This clonotype occurred a few times. This chain links TRBV20-1 with TRBJ2-1, with 10 bases lining up with TRBD2. V trimming: 6 bases; J trimming: 4 bases; junction bases outside the gene matches: 9. Germline loops: CDR1 DFQATT, CDR2 SNEGSKA (reference sequence). The CDR3 contains 15 residues. Here the CDR3 reads CSARVRTSGYNEQFF. CDR3 in DNA: TGCAGTGCGCGCGTGAGGACTAGCGGTTACAATGAGCAGTTCTTC.

In its sample, this clonotype was seen many times. The V and J genes are TRBV7-2 and TRBJ1-1, with a possible D match to TRBD1 (5 bases). The germline V gene has CDR1 SGHTA and CDR2 FQGNSA. V was cut by 6 bases and J by 3 bases, with 14 bases left in between. This CDR3 has 14 amino acids. The CDR3 sequence: CASRGDFGHTEAFF. The CDR3, as DNA: TGTGCCAGCAGGGGGGATTTTGGGCACACTGAAGCTTTCTTT.

The V gene is TRBV18, the J gene TRBJ2-1, with TRBD2 identical over 8 bases. Germline V CDR1 and CDR2: KGHSH, LQKENI. J gave up 9 bases and V 2 bases, and 9 bases lay outside the gene matches. The CDR3 totals 15 residues. CDR3 nucleotide sequence: TGTGCCAGCTCACCAATACTAGCGGCAAAACGTGAGCAGTTCTTC. This sequence encodes CASSPILAAKREQFF.

In its sample, this clonotype was seen a few times. The rearrangement links TRBV30 to TRBJ1-6; TRBD1 matches at 7 bases. The length of the CDR3 is 17 residues. CDR1 GTSNPN and CDR2 SVGIG come from the germline V gene (reference sequence). V lost 3 bases and J lost 3; bases outside the gene matches: 11. The CDR3 nucleotides read TGTGCCTGGAGGGCCAGGGACAGATTTATCTATAATTCACCCCTCCACTTT. This encodes CAWRARDRFIYNSPLHF. The whole variable domain, remainder taken from reference TRBV30 and TRBJ1-6, is SQTIHQWPATLVQPVGSPLSLECTVEGTSNPNLYWYRQAAGRGLQLLFYSVGIGQISSEVPQNLSASRPQDRQFILSSKKLLLSDSGFYLCAWRARDRFIYNSPLHFGNGTRLTVT.

This clonotype was counted ten times or more. The chain employs TRBV27 and TRBJ1-1; a weak D match, TRBD1 (5 bases). V was shortened by 5 bases and J by 1 base, with 17 bases between the two germline ends. Germline lookup yields CDR1 MNHEY and CDR2 SMNVEV (reference sequence). The CDR3 sequence is 16 residues long. CDR3 loop: CASSTLLAGPNTEAFF. The CDR3 DNA follows: TGTGCCAGCAGTACTCTTCTCGCAGGGCCGAACACTGAAGCTTTCTTT.

This clonotype appeared a single time. The chain employs TRBV20-1 and TRBJ2-2, with 7 bases identical to TRBD2. Germline CDR1 reads DFQATT; CDR2 reads SNEGSKA (reference sequence). The junction had 24 bases not matched to a gene; V was cut back by 5 bases and J by 6 bases. There are 19 residues in the CDR3. DNA for the CDR3: TGCAGTGCTCCTACGACTAGCAGGCGCGTCGGGTATGGGTCCGGGGAGCTGTTTTTT. It codes for CSAPTTSRRVGYGSGELFF.

The chain employs TRBV5-1 and TRBJ1-5, with 8 bases lining up with TRBD1. V lost 4 bases, J lost 6 bases, and 6 bases stayed unmatched. This CDR3 is built from 14 residues. CDR1 is SGHRS, CDR2 YFSETQ, per germline. The CDR3 DNA reads TGCGCCAGCAGCCGGACAGGGTCTGGTCAGCCCCAGCATTTT. It translates to CASSRTGSGQPQHF.

The chain joins TRBV12-3 or TRBV12-4 to TRBJ1-4; 10 bases fit TRBD1. V shed 6 bases, J shed 2 bases, and the junction held 6 bases outside the gene matches. The CDR3 sequence is 16 residues long. In DNA form, the CDR3 reads TGTGCCAGCAGGGCTGGGACAGGGGCTACTAATGAAAAACTGTTTTTT. This gives the protein CASRAGTGATNEKLFF.

This clonotype was detected many times. V is TRBV3-1 and J is TRBJ1-1; D ambiguous. The germline gives CDR1 LGHDT, CDR2 YNNKEL (reference sequence). This CDR3 comprises 13 residues. V lost 1 base and J 7 bases, leaving 10 bases between the germline ends. The CDR3 DNA follows: TGTGCCAGCAGCCAAGGGGGTATTGATGAAGCTTTCTTT. It is translated as CASSQGGIDEAFF.

Comment on this clonotype: A read error may be the cause here, since a much bigger clone is one base away. The V call is TRBV7-3, the J call TRBJ1-2, with 7 nucleotides matching TRBD1. The CDR3 is 14 amino acids. The V gene's germline CDR1 is SGHTA and CDR2 FQGTGA. Unmatched junction bases numbered 10, after V lost 6 bases and J lost 6 bases. CDR3 nucleotide sequence: TGTGCCAGCAGATCCGGGACAGAAGTACATGGCTACACCTTC. Translation gives CASRSGTEVHGYTF.

In its sample, this clonotype was seen many times. The chain recombines TRBV20-1 with TRBJ1-2; D remains ambiguous. Germline CDR1 and CDR2: DFQATT and SNEGSKA (reference sequence). This CDR3 contains 10 residues. The CDR3 DNA reads as TGCAGCGCACCTACTTATGGCTACACCTTC. This translates into CSAPTYGYTF.

Note on this clonotype: This may be a read error, as it is one base from a much larger clone. V usage is TRBV20-1 and J usage is TRBJ1-2; the D gene is possibly TRBD1 (5 bases). CDR3 length: 13 residues. Germline values: CDR1 DFQATT, CDR2 SNEGSKA (reference sequence). CDR3 bases: TGCAGTGCTAGGGGAGGGGCTAACTATGGCTACGCCTTC. Translation: CSARGGANYGYAF.

This clonotype was seen a few times. The rearrangement joins TRBV25-1 to TRBJ1-2; 11 nucleotides line up with TRBD1. V lost 6 bases and J lost 3; bases outside the gene matches: 3. The germline V gene encodes CDR1 MGHDK and CDR2 SYGVNS. The CDR3 length is 14 residues. In DNA form, the CDR3 reads TGTGCCAGCAGAAGGGACAGGGGGGACTATGGCTACACCTTC. Encoded protein: CASRRDRGDYGYTF.

Points on this clonotype: This may arise from a read error, as a much more abundant clone is one base away. The chain employs TRBV30 and TRBJ1-4, with a possible D match to TRBD1 (5 bases). The CDR3 totals 11 residues. The germline V gene encodes CDR1 GTSNPN and CDR2 SVGIG (reference sequence). This CDR3 is CDWKEGQSLFF. As DNA, the CDR3 is TGTGACTGGAAGGAGGGGCAGTCACTGTTTTTT.

This clonotype was picked up many times. The chain recombines TRBV7-3 with TRBJ1-1; 9 positions agree with TRBD1. Trimming removed 5 bases from V and 1 base from J; junction bases left unmatched: 5. The germline gives CDR1 SGHTA, CDR2 FQGTGA. The CDR3 extends over 15 amino acids. DNA of the CDR3: TGTGCCAGCAGCCGGACAGGGGCCCAGAACACTGAAGCTTTCTTT. Its protein is CASSRTGAQNTEAFF.